Listed below are T cell receptor beta chains from one sample, sequenced in a study of radiation and T cells in renal cell carcinoma. Produced via immunoSEQ multiplex PCR; TCRdb's table is partial and in-frame only. The sample shows about 49,000 clones, 75% to 85% of them seen only once. Sequencing was performed on blood, taken from a patient whose treatment included radiotherapy and nephrectomy. The receptors here all came from a woman aged 65 to 85 with renal cell carcinoma. CDR3s include the opening cysteine and the closing phenylalanine or tryptophan. Fields, in order: V gene, D gene, J gene, CDR3 length, clone size, CDR3 DNA, CDR3 protein. A D gene is named only where the DNA matches it firmly. The listing skips clone size in some rows; elsewhere it reads once, few, many or a size class.

TRBV6-6	TRBD2	TRBJ2-7	15	-	TGTGCCAGCAGAGGACTAGCGGACTACTCCTACGAGCAGTACTTC	CASRGLADYSYEQYF
TRBV6-1	-	TRBJ1-2	13	-	TGTGCCAGCATGGACTCCACTCTCTATGGCTACACCTTC	CASMDSTLYGYTF
TRBV29-1	TRBD1	TRBJ2-1	14	-	TGCAGCGTTGAAGATCTGGGACAGGGGGTACGGCAGTTCTTC	CSVEDLGQGVRQFF
TRBV5-4	-	TRBJ1-1	13	once	TGTGCCAGCAGCTTGCAGCTTGACACTGAAGCTTTCTTT	CASSLQLDTEAFF
TRBV2	-	TRBJ2-3	14	-	TGTGCCAGCATAGGAAACAGTTACACAGATACGCAGTATTTT	CASIGNSYTDTQYF
TRBV5-5	-	TRBJ2-7	15	-	TGTGCCAGCAGCTTGGCCGTGGGGGAAGCCTACGAGCAGTACTTC	CASSLAVGEAYEQYF
TRBV6-1	-	TRBJ1-3	17	-	TGTGCCAGCAGTGAAGCGCTAGGGAGGCGCCCTGGAAACACCATATATTTT	CASSEALGRRPGNTIYF
TRBV10-3	-	TRBJ1-2	13	once	TGTGCCATCAGTGAGGACCTGACAGATGGCTACACCTTC	CAISEDLTDGYTF
TRBV6-5	-	TRBJ2-3	12	-	TGTGCCAGCAGGGGCGGCACAGATACGCAGTATTTT	CASRGGTDTQYF
TRBV10-3	-	TRBJ1-1	14	-	TGTGCCATCAGTGAGGGATTAGGGGATACTGAAGCTTTCTTT	CAISEGLGDTEAFF
TRBV2	TRBD1	TRBJ1-1	13	-	TGTGCCAGCAGTAACCAGGGGGCCTCTGAAGCTTTCTTT	CASSNQGASEAFF
TRBV29-1	-	TRBJ2-3	18	-	TGCAGCGTTGATTCTTCTGGACCGCAGGGGATTAACACAGATACGCAGTATTTT	CSVDSSGPQGINTDTQYF
TRBV19	TRBD1	TRBJ1-1	14	-	TGTGCCAGTAGTTGGACGGACAGGGGGAACGAAGCTTTCTTT	CASSWTDRGNEAFF
TRBV11-2	-	TRBJ1-1	13	-	TGTGCCAGCAGCTTAGGGCGGAACACTGAAGCTTTCTTT	CASSLGRNTEAFF
TRBV7-2	-	TRBJ1-5	17	-	TGTGCCAGCAGCTTAGCGCGGGAGATAACCCCCAATCAGCCCCAGCATTTT	CASSLAREITPNQPQHF
TRBV19	-	TRBJ1-4	15	-	TGTGCCAGTAGTATGGGCGGAACAACTAATGAAAAACTGTTTTTT	CASSMGGTTNEKLFF
TRBV11-2	TRBD1	TRBJ2-2	15	-	TGTGCCAGCAGCTTAGATTGGACAGGGTCTGGGGAGCTGTTTTTT	CASSLDWTGSGELFF
TRBV7-9	-	TRBJ2-3	12	once	TGTGCCAGCAGCTCACCCCTGCATACGCAGTATTTT	CASSSPLHTQYF
TRBV30	TRBD2	TRBJ2-5	17	-	TGTGCCTGGAGTGTACGCTCTAGCGGGAGGTCTGGGGAGACCCAGTACTTC	CAWSVRSSGRSGETQYF
TRBV9	-	TRBJ2-1	15	-	TGTGCCAGCACCGAAGATCCGGCTACTTACAATGAGCAGTTCTTC	CASTEDPATYNEQFF
TRBV6-6	-	TRBJ1-5	13	-	TGTGCCAGCAGTTACTCAGGTTCGGGGCCCCAGCATTTT	CASSYSGSGPQHF
TRBV5-4	-	TRBJ2-7	13	once	TGTGCCAGCAGCCCCGAAGGGGGTTACGAGCAGTACTTC	CASSPEGGYEQYF
TRBV7-8	-	TRBJ1-5	13	-	TGTGCCAGCAGCATTAGCAGCAATCAGCCCCAGCATTTT	CASSISSNQPQHF
TRBV7-8	TRBD2	TRBJ2-5	20	-	TGTGCCAGCAGTCCGACTAGACTAGCGGGGGTACTTTCTCCAGGGGAGACCCAGTACTTC	CASSPTRLAGVLSPGETQYF
TRBV10-2	-	TRBJ2-7	16	-	TGCGCCAGCACCTTCTCCCGGACCCGTAGCTCCTACGAGCAGTACTTC	CASTFSRTRSSYEQYF
TRBV5-4	TRBD2	TRBJ2-3	16	-	TGTGCCAGCAGCATCGGGACTAGCGGATACACAGATACGCAGTATTTT	CASSIGTSGYTDTQYF
TRBV5-6	TRBD1	TRBJ2-5	14	-	TGTGCCAGCAGCCGGGGACAGGGGACAGAGACCCAGTACTTC	CASSRGQGTETQYF
TRBV2	TRBD1	TRBJ2-7	14	-	TGTGCCAGCAGTCCCGGGACAGGAGCCTACGAGCAGTACTTC	CASSPGTGAYEQYF
TRBV15	-	TRBJ1-2	15	-	TGTGCCACCAGCCGTGCCTGGGGGATCAACTATGGCTACACCTTC	CATSRAWGINYGYTF